This T cell receptor beta chain was retrieved from a study of blood T cells in healthy people across ages. In this sample, this clonotype turned up a few times. V was shortened by 8 bases and J by 5 bases, with 13 bases between the two germline ends. The germline V gene encodes CDR1 LNHNV and CDR2 YYDKDF (reference sequence). There are 12 residues in the CDR3. The second PCR ran roughly 7 to 11 cycles with a sample-barcoded 5' primer and J-beta primers. Every cDNA was tagged by a template-switch adaptor with 12 random nucleotides. In TCRdb, the 5' RACE reads were re-called with MiXCR into one record per CDR3 protein. The sample records about 1.6 million distinct CDR3 sequences, around 36% being singletons.

Sequenced: blood. This chain connects TRBV15 to TRBJ2-7, with D possibly being TRBD2 (5 bases). The receptor was isolated from a woman younger than 45 in good health. CDR3 loop: CATLGSGNEQYF. The CDR3 DNA reads as TGTGCCACCCTCGGGTCGGGGAACGAGCAGTACTTC.